These T cell receptor beta chains were read from a single sample in a study of vaccination effects on CD4 cells after COVID-19. Some clones are missing from TCRdb's copy, which holds only in-frame ones; the method was immunoSEQ multiplex PCR. Among 25,000 to 30,000 clones listed, approximately 70% were seen once. Their antigens are not known. The sequences come from CD4+ T cells from PBMCs cultured with HCoV-NL63 spike peptides, collected before COVID-19 vaccination. The receptor set was obtained from a human donor who received a COVID-19 vaccine. The CDR3 runs from the conserved cysteine through the conserved F or W. D genes are given only for firm matches. Rows give clone size only sometimes, using once, few, many, or a class for an expanded clone.

j_call d_call clone_size v_call cdr3_aa cdr3_nt
TRBJ2-7 - - TRBV10-2 CASSESGSRGEQYF TGCGCCAGCAGTGAGTCTGGGAGCCGGGGGGAGCAGTACTTC
TRBJ2-7 - - TRBV6-5 CASRLSFLSYEQYF TGTGCCAGTCGGCTTTCATTCCTCTCCTACGAGCAGTACTTC
TRBJ2-2 - - TRBV29-1 CSGGETGELFF TGCAGCGGGGGGGAAACCGGGGAGCTGTTTTTT
TRBJ2-7 - - TRBV10-3 CAISVKIGLYEQYF TGTGCCATCAGTGTAAAGATTGGCCTCTACGAGCAGTACTTC
TRBJ1-2 - - TRBV7-9 CASSLELDGYTF TGTGCCAGCAGCTTAGAACTTGATGGCTACACCTTC
TRBJ2-7 TRBD1 - TRBV28 CASRPRGIRDRKLEQYF TGTGCCAGCAGACCGAGAGGAATCCGGGACAGGAAGCTCGAGCAGTACTTC
TRBJ1-2 TRBD1 once TRBV18 CASWDRERGYTF TGTGCCAGCTGGGACAGGGAGAGGGGCTACACCTTC
TRBJ2-7 - - TRBV27 CASSNAYEQYF TGTGCCAGCAGCAACGCATACGAGCAGTACTTC
TRBJ2-1 - - TRBV7-2 CASSFRNEQFF TGTGCCAGCAGCTTTCGTAATGAGCAGTTCTTC
TRBJ1-1 - - TRBV19 CASSEGPFTEAFF TGTGCCAGTAGTGAAGGGCCATTCACTGAAGCTTTCTTT
TRBJ2-1 - - TRBV5-5 CASSLNTGYNEQFF TGTGCCAGCAGCTTGAACACCGGTTACAATGAGCAGTTCTTC
TRBJ1-3 - - TRBV6-2/TRBV6-3 CASSRLNTIYF TGTGCCAGCAGCCGCCTAAACACCATATATTTT
TRBJ2-5 - - TRBV6-1 CASSEYQETQYF TGTGCCAGCAGTGAATACCAAGAGACCCAGTACTTC
TRBJ2-7 - few TRBV2 CASSEEAVVSHEQYF TGTGCCAGCAGTGAAGAGGCAGTAGTCTCCCACGAGCAGTACTTC
TRBJ1-2 TRBD1 - TRBV4-3 CASSQERQGTYGYTF TGCGCCAGCAGCCAAGAAAGACAGGGGACCTATGGCTACACCTTC
TRBJ2-7 TRBD1 - TRBV7-8 CASSGRGQGPTYEQYF TGTGCCAGCAGCGGGAGAGGACAGGGGCCTACCTACGAGCAGTACTTC
TRBJ2-3 - - TRBV5-1 CASSYSGDTDTQYF TGCGCCAGCAGTTATAGCGGAGACACAGATACGCAGTATTTT
TRBJ2-4 - - TRBV19 CASTDLDTGAKNIQYF TGTGCCAGTACCGACCTGGACACGGGCGCCAAAAACATTCAGTACTTC
TRBJ1-4 - - TRBV6-1 CASSEVSNEKLFF TGTGCCAGCAGTGAAGTCTCTAATGAAAAACTGTTTTTT
TRBJ1-5 - many TRBV3-1/TRBV3-2 CASSHLPGAGPNQPQHF TGTGCCAGCAGCCACCTACCTGGCGCAGGGCCCAATCAGCCCCAGCATTTT
TRBJ2-1 - - TRBV29-1 CSAKGVGEQFF TGCAGCGCGAAGGGGGTCGGCGAGCAGTTCTTC
TRBJ2-1 - - TRBV5-8 CASSRESSYNEQFF TGTGCCAGCAGTCGTGAAAGCTCCTACAATGAGCAGTTCTTC
TRBJ1-2 - - TRBV3-1/TRBV3-2 CASSLTGRTNYGYTF TGTGCCAGCAGCCTAACAGGGAGGACTAACTATGGCTACACCTTC
TRBJ1-2 TRBD1 - TRBV6-2/TRBV6-3 CASSYLASSGTDGYTF TGTGCCAGCAGTTACCTCGCATCGTCTGGGACAGATGGCTACACCTTC
TRBJ1-1 - once TRBV19 CASSIVGVYEAFF TGTGCCAGTAGTATAGTCGGAGTATATGAAGCTTTCTTT
TRBJ1-1 - - TRBV4-2 CASSQDDWGGTEAFF TGTGCCAGCAGCCAAGATGACTGGGGGGGCACTGAAGCTTTCTTT
TRBJ2-1 TRBD1 once TRBV5-4 CASNGDRGWKNEQFF TGTGCCAGCAATGGGGACAGGGGGTGGAAGAATGAGCAGTTCTTC
TRBJ2-1 - few TRBV2 CASRPKVGDEQFF TGTGCCAGCAGGCCAAAGGTGGGGGATGAGCAGTTCTTC
TRBJ2-4 - - TRBV2 CASKPDSGGPAKNIQYF TGTGCCAGCAAGCCCGACTCAGGGGGGCCAGCCAAAAACATTCAGTACTTC
TRBJ2-3 - - TRBV7-9 CASSLGGGIGDTQYF TGTGCCAGCAGCTTAGGTGGAGGGATTGGAGATACGCAGTATTTT
TRBJ2-1 TRBD2 - TRBV2 CATIRGGAYNEQFF TGTGCTACCATTCGGGGAGGGGCCTACAATGAGCAGTTCTTC
TRBJ2-5 TRBD2 once TRBV7-6 CASSLVTGAGGPSETQYF TGTGCCAGCAGCTTAGTAACGGGGGCGGGAGGGCCATCAGAGACCCAGTACTTC
TRBJ1-1 TRBD1 - TRBV27 CASTQRGTGAMNTEAFF TGTGCCAGCACCCAAAGGGGGACAGGGGCCATGAACACTGAAGCTTTCTTT
TRBJ1-5 - - TRBV15 CATSGRVDQPQHF TGTGCCACCAGTGGCAGGGTGGATCAGCCCCAGCATTTT
TRBJ2-6 TRBD1 once TRBV18 CASSPQTGAGAGANVLTF TGTGCCAGCTCACCGCAGACAGGGGCAGGAGCTGGGGCCAACGTCCTGACTTTC
TRBJ2-6 TRBD1 - TRBV6-1 CASSEPGTGGPGANVLTF TGTGCCAGCAGTGAACCAGGGACAGGGGGCCCCGGGGCCAACGTCCTGACTTTC
TRBJ2-7 - - TRBV29-1 CSVEGRDLVGEQYF TGCAGCGTTGAGGGCAGGGATCTTGTGGGCGAGCAGTACTTC
TRBJ2-6 - - TRBV19 CASSPIPTGPVNSGANVLTF TGTGCCAGTAGCCCCATCCCTACAGGGCCGGTGAACTCTGGGGCCAACGTCCTGACTTTC
TRBJ1-2 TRBD1 - TRBV6-5 CASRDRVPGYTF TGTGCCAGCAGGGACAGGGTCCCTGGCTACACCTTC
TRBJ2-7 TRBD1 - TRBV6-5 CASSYSRDSGYEQYF TGTGCCAGCAGTTACTCGAGGGACAGCGGCTACGAGCAGTACTTC
TRBJ1-1 - - TRBV6-1 CASSENRNTEAFF TGTGCCAGCAGTGAAAACAGAAACACTGAAGCTTTCTTT
TRBJ2-7 TRBD2 - TRBV7-2 CASSFSSGGNYEQYF TGTGCCAGCAGCTTTTCTAGCGGGGGAAACTACGAGCAGTACTTC
TRBJ2-2 - - TRBV23-1 CASSQSSIKGGRNTGELFF TGCGCCAGCAGTCAATCGAGCATTAAGGGGGGCCGGAACACCGGGGAGCTGTTTTTT
TRBJ2-1 - - TRBV28 CASSFRYNEQFF TGTGCCAGCAGTTTCCGTTACAATGAGCAGTTCTTC
TRBJ2-1 - once TRBV10-3 CAIMSAASYNEQFF TGTGCCATCATGTCCGCCGCTAGCTACAATGAGCAGTTCTTC
TRBJ1-5 - few TRBV6-1 CASSGKWGGTGGQPQHF TGTGCCAGCAGTGGCAAGTGGGGCGGCACGGGGGGTCAGCCCCAGCATTTT
TRBJ2-3 - - TRBV7-2 CASSLVEKTDTQYF TGTGCCAGCAGCTTAGTAGAGAAAACAGATACGCAGTATTTT